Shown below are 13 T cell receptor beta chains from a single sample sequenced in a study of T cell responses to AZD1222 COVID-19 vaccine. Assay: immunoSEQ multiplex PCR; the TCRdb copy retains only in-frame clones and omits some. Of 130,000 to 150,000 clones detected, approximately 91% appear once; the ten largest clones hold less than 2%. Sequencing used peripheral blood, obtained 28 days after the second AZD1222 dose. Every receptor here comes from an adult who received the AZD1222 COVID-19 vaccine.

CDR3 sequence reads: CASSRDSQETQYF. The DNA of the CDR3 is TGCGCCAGCAGCCGGGACAGTCAAGAGACCCAGTACTTC. The gene calls are TRBV5-1 and TRBJ2-5, with 7 bases identical to TRBD1. This CDR3 comprises 13 residues. CDR1 and CDR2 (germline): SGHRS, YFSETQ. V was pared by 4 bases and J by 2 bases, with 2 bases of the junction left unmatched.

The CDR3 nucleotides are TGCGCCAGCAGCCAGGGGGCTCTCACCGGGGAGCTGTTTTTT. It specifies CASSQGALTGELFF. This chain joins TRBV5-1 and TRBJ2-2; 8 bases align to TRBD1. After removal of 4 bases from V and 4 bases from J, the junction contained 3 bases not matched to a gene. This CDR3 has 14 residues. Per the germline V gene, CDR1 is SGHRS and CDR2 is YFSETQ. Full variable domain (remainder filled in from reference TRBV5-1 and TRBJ2-2): KAGVTQTPRYLIKTRGQQVTLSCSPISGHRSVSWYQQTPGQGLQFLFEYFSETQRNKGNFPGRFSGRQFSNSRSEMNVSTLELGDSALYLCASSQGALTGELFFGEGSRLTVL.

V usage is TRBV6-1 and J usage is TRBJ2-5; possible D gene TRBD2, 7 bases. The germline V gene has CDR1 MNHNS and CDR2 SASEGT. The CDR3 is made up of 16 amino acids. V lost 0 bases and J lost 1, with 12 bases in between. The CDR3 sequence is CASSEAFGGPQETQYF. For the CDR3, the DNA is TGTGCCAGCAGTGAAGCCTTCGGGGGGCCCCAAGAGACCCAGTACTTC.

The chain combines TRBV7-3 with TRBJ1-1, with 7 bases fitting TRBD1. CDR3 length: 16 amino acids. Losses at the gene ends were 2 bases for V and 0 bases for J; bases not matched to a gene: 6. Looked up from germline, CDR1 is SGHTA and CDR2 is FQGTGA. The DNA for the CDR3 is TGTGCCAGCAGCTTACACCACAGGGGAGTGAACACTGAAGCTTTCTTT. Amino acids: CASSLHHRGVNTEAFF. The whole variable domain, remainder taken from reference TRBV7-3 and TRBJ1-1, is GAGVSQTPSNKVTEKGKYVELRCDPISGHTALYWYRQSLGQGPEFLIYFQGTGAADDSGLPNDRFFAVRPEGSVSTLKIQRTERGDSAVYLCASSLHHRGVNTEAFFGQGTRLTVV.

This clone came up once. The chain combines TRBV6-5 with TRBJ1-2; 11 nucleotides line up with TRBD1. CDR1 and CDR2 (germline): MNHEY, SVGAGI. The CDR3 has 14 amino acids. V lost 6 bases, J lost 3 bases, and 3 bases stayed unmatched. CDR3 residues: CASRQDRGHYGYTF. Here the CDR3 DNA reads TGTGCCAGCAGACAGGACAGGGGGCACTATGGCTACACCTTC.

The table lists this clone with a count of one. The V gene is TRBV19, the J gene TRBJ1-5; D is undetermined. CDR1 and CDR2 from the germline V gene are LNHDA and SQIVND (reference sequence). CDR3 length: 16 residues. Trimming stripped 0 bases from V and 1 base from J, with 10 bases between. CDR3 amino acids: CASSIDARRSNQPQHF. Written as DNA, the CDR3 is TGTGCCAGTAGTATAGATGCGAGGAGGAGCAATCAGCCCCAGCATTTT.

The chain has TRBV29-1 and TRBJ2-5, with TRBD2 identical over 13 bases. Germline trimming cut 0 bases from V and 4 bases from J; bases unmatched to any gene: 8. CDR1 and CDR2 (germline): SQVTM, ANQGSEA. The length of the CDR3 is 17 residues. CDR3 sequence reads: CSVEDWTSGSRRETQYF. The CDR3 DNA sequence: TGCAGCGTTGAAGATTGGACTAGCGGGAGCCGGCGAGAGACCCAGTACTTC.

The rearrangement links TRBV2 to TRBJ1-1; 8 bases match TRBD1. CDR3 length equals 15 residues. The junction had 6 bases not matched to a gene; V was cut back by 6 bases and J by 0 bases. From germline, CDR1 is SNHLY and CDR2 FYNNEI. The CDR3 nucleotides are TGTGCCAGCAGCGGACAGGGCTCATTGAACACTGAAGCTTTCTTT. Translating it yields CASSGQGSLNTEAFF.

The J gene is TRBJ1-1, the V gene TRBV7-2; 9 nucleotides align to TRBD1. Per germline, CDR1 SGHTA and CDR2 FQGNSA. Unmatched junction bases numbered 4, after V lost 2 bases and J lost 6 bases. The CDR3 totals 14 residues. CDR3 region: CASSLLQGAAEAFF. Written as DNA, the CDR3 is TGTGCCAGCAGCTTATTACAGGGGGCGGCTGAAGCTTTCTTT. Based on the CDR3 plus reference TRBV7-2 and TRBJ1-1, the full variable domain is GAGVSQSPSNKVTEKGKDVELRCDPISGHTALYWYRQSLGQGLEFLIYFQGNSAPDKSGLPSDRFSAERTGGSVSTLTIQRTQQEDSAVYLCASSLLQGAAEAFFGQGTRLTVV.

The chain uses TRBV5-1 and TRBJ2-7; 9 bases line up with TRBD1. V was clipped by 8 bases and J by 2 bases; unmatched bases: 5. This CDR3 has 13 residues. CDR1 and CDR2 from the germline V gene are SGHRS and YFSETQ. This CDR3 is CARIGQGPYEQYF. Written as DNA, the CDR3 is TGCGCCAGGATTGGACAGGGGCCCTACGAGCAGTACTTC.

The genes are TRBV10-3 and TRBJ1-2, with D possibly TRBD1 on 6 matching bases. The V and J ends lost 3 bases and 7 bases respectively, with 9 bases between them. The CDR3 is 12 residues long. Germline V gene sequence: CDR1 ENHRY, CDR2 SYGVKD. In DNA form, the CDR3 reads TGTGCCATCAGTGAATCCAGGGGTGGCTACACCTTC. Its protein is CAISESRGGYTF.

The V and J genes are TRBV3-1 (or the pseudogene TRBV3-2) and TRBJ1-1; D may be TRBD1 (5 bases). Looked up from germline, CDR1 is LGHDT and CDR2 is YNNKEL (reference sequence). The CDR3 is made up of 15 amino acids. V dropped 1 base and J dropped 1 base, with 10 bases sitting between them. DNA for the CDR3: TGTGCCAGCAGCCAAGTCCCGCAGGGGAACACTGAAGCTTTCTTT. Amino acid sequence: CASSQVPQGNTEAFF.

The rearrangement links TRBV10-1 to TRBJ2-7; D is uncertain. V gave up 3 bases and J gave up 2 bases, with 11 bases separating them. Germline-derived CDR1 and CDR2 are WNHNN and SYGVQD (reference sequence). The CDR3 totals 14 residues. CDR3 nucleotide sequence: TGCGCCAGCAGTGACCGGGTCCCCGCCTACGAGCAGTACTTC. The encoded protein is CASSDRVPAYEQYF.